The 10 T cell receptor beta chains in this list originate from one sample, sequenced in a study of T cells in Graves' hyperthyroidism and ophthalmopathy (dated by TCRdb to about 2019). To prepare the library, multiplex PCR was applied. The sequencer listed for this sample is Illumina HiSeq 2000. The TCR beta CDR3 regions were amplified from RNA transcripts. For the first round of RT-PCR on the TCR CDR3, the HTBI primer set was used together with the Qiagen OneStep RT-PCR kit. TCRdb reanalyzed the raw reads on its own, using fastp at Q25 for trimming and MiXCR for clone calling, and kept in-frame beta chains. When rows share a CDR3 protein, they turn into one entry using the most common DNA and genes. Present in this sample are 200,000 to 250,000 distinct CDR3 sequences, approximately 20% of which were seen just once. The ten largest clones represent around 43% of the sample. Sequenced: blood. Receptors originate from a man aged 35-49 years with Graves' hyperthyroidism.

The gene calls are TRBV6-1 and TRBJ2-7; 7 nucleotides line up with TRBD1. The CDR3 loop spans 15 amino acids. J gave up 3 bases and V 7 bases, and 12 bases lay outside the gene matches. Germline CDR1 is MNHNS and CDR2 is SASEGT. CDR3 loop: CASTEGGERLYEQYF. For the CDR3, the DNA is TGTGCCAGCACAGAAGGGGGCGAGCGACTCTACGAGCAGTACTTC.

The chain combines TRBV7-2 with TRBJ2-4; maybe TRBD1 (5 bases). Trimming cost V 3 bases and J 6 bases, with 9 bases left between them. This CDR3 has 13 residues. Germline assignment: CDR1 SGHTA and CDR2 FQGNSA. The CDR3 is CASSLWGVNIQYF. CDR3 sequence (DNA): TGTGCCAGCAGCTTGTGGGGCGTAAACATTCAGTACTTC.

This clonotype was detected many times. The chain employs TRBV28 and TRBJ2-5; the match to TRBD2 covers 10 bases. This CDR3 contains 15 residues. Germline CDR1 reads MDHEN; CDR2 reads SYDVKM. V was pared by 5 bases and J by 4 bases, with 7 bases of the junction left unmatched. This chain's CDR3 is CASSQSGGAGETQYF. CDR3 sequence (DNA): TGTGCCAGCAGTCAAAGCGGGGGGGCCGGAGAGACCCAGTACTTC.

This clonotype has at least ten counts. The chain employs TRBV10-3 and TRBJ2-3; D perhaps matches TRBD2 (5 bases). V lost 0 bases and J 0 bases, leaving 10 bases between the germline ends. This CDR3 has 16 residues. Germline-derived CDR1 and CDR2 are ENHRY and SYGVKD. This chain's CDR3 is CAISESRETSTDTQYF. The DNA for the CDR3 is TGTGCCATCAGTGAGTCACGGGAAACTAGCACAGATACGCAGTATTTT.

This clonotype was counted only a few times. CDR3 sequence: CSAPGRGLGLETQYF. The CDR3 nucleotides read TGCAGTGCCCCGGGTAGGGGGCTTGGGTTGGAGACCCAGTACTTC. The chain is built from TRBV20-1 and TRBJ2-5; 7 nucleotides line up with TRBD1. Germline-derived CDR1 and CDR2 are DFQATT and SNEGSKA (reference sequence). V lost 6 bases to trimming and J lost 5 bases; unmatched junction nucleotides: 15. The CDR3 totals 15 residues.

This clonotype was counted many times. The chain links TRBV6-2 or TRBV6-3 to TRBJ2-3; 7 bases map to TRBD1. With 2 bases clipped from V and 7 bases from J, the junction kept 9 bases outside the gene matches. Per germline, CDR1 MNHEY and CDR2 SVGEGT. This CDR3 is 15 amino acids long. The CDR3 reads CASSYGSGGRNTQYF. CDR3 DNA sequence: TGTGCCAGCAGTTACGGGTCAGGGGGACGAAATACGCAGTATTTT.

This clonotype was seen many times. The chain recombines TRBV28 with TRBJ2-5; 7 nucleotides align to TRBD1. With 6 bases clipped from V and 3 bases from J, the junction kept 7 bases outside the gene matches. This CDR3 has 14 amino acids. Germline CDR1 and CDR2: MDHEN and SYDVKM. The CDR3 DNA sequence: TGTGCCAGCAGACCCTCGGGACAGAAAGAGACCCAGTACTTC. It is translated as CASRPSGQKETQYF.

This clonotype was recorded many times. V usage is TRBV7-9 and J usage is TRBJ2-3; 7 bases line up with TRBD1. The CDR3 is 13 amino acids. The V segment lost 5 bases and the J segment 4 bases; nucleotides outside the gene matches: 3. Looked up from germline, CDR1 is SEHNR and CDR2 is FQNEAQ (reference sequence). CDR3 in amino acids: CASSNRGPDTQYF. CDR3 DNA: TGTGCCAGCAGCAATAGGGGGCCAGATACGCAGTATTTT.

The table lists this clonotype with many counts. The chain recombines TRBV20-1 with TRBJ2-2; 7 bases match TRBD1. Germline values: CDR1 DFQATT, CDR2 SNEGSKA (reference sequence). The CDR3 is made up of 15 amino acids. The V segment lost 0 bases and the J segment 1 base; nucleotides outside the gene matches: 2. The CDR3 region is CSARDRGLNTGELFF. DNA for the CDR3: TGCAGTGCTAGAGATAGGGGGCTGAACACCGGGGAGCTGTTTTTT.

Many counts were recorded for this clonotype. This chain connects TRBV12-3 or TRBV12-4 to TRBJ2-7, with D perhaps matching TRBD1 or TRBD2 (6 bases each). This CDR3 has 12 residues. The V gene lost 7 bases and the J gene lost 3 bases, with 10 bases spanning the gap. In DNA, the CDR3 is TGTGCCAGCAACGGGGGCGGCTACGAGCAGTACTTC. It is translated as CASNGGGYEQYF.